What follows describes a single TCR beta chain. This specimen comes from a study of blood T cell repertoires in COVID-19. V was clipped by 3 bases and J by 2 bases; unmatched bases: 4. CDR3 size: 14 residues. CDR1 SGDLS and CDR2 YYNGEE come from the germline V gene. Measured with immunoSEQ multiplex PCR; TCRdb has only the in-frame clones, and not every one. In the table there are tens of thousands of clones, roughly three quarters of which are singletons. This chain connects TRBV9 to TRBJ2-7; 8 bases line up with TRBD1. The sequenced material came from peripheral blood. The source of this sequence is a human donor in a cohort sampled during active COVID-19. The CDR3 protein is CASSAGQATYEQYF. The CDR3 coding sequence is TGTGCCAGCAGCGCGGGACAGGCGACCTACGAGCAGTACTTC.